These 18 T cell receptor beta chains came from one sample sequenced in a study of blood T cells in healthy people across ages (dated by TCRdb to between 2015 and 2017). Libraries were constructed by 5' RACE. Sequencing was carried out with an Illumina HiSeq 2500. A second PCR of roughly 6 to 12 cycles was run with a J-beta primer mix and a sample-barcoded 5' primer. TCRdb itself trimmed the public reads at Q25 with fastp, ran MiXCR and retained productive beta chains. Duplicate CDR3 protein sequences are folded into a single record with the most common DNA and genes. Across this sample there are about 540,000 distinct CDR3 sequences, with approximately 25% seen only once. Roughly 10% of the sample goes to the ten largest clones. These records were also assigned to another study, of T cells of mothers and their children.

Sequencing was performed on blood. The receptors were gathered from a boy aged 10-17 years in good health.

V gene TRBV29-1 combines with J gene TRBJ2-3, with 14 bases fitting TRBD2. Germline V CDR1 and CDR2: SQVTM, ANQGSEA. The CDR3 extends over 15 amino acids. The trim removed 5 bases at V and 3 bases at J, leaving 4 bases unmatched. CDR3 sequence: CSVTGTSGGTDTQYF. DNA of the CDR3: TGCAGCGTTACGGGGACTAGCGGGGGAACAGATACGCAGTATTTT.

This clonotype has just a few counts. The V gene is TRBV2, the J gene TRBJ1-5, with 10 bases matching TRBD1. From germline, CDR1 is SNHLY and CDR2 FYNNEI. V lost 6 bases, J lost 7 bases, and 6 bases stayed unmatched. This CDR3 contains 14 residues. The CDR3 DNA reads as TGTGCCAGCAGAGGGGACAGGGGTGGACAGCCCCAGCATTTT. Its translation is CASRGDRGGQPQHF. Looking up the rest from reference TRBV2 and TRBJ1-5 gives the full variable domain: EPEVTQTPSHQVTQMGQEVILRCVPISNHLYFYWYRQILGQKVEFLVSFYNNEISEKSEIFDDQFSVERPDGSNFTLKIRSTKLEDSAMYFCASRGDRGGQPQHFGDGTRLSIL.

This clonotype has a handful of counts. The chain employs TRBV9 and TRBJ2-1; tentatively, D is TRBD2 (7 bases). The CDR3 has 16 residues. Germline V gene lookup returns CDR1 SGDLS and CDR2 YYNGEE. V was trimmed by 4 bases and J by 3 bases, leaving 17 bases between them. Here the CDR3 reads CASSSHGGGLYNEQFF. Here the CDR3 DNA reads TGTGCCAGCAGCTCACATGGGGGGGGCCTCTACAATGAGCAGTTCTTC.

The V and J genes are TRBV20-1 and TRBJ2-7; D is unclear. CDR3 length: 11 amino acids. Germline CDR1 is DFQATT and CDR2 is SNEGSKA (reference sequence). Trimming took off 3 bases at V and 7 bases at J, with 10 bases between the two ends. The CDR3 protein is CSASNAVEQYF. The CDR3 nucleotides are TGCAGTGCTAGCAACGCCGTGGAGCAGTACTTC.

This clonotype was recorded only once. At one end, the junction sequence differs from germline, possibly due to a read error. The rearrangement links TRBV9 to TRBJ2-1; D is ambiguous. The CDR3 runs 12 residues. Germline V gene lookup returns CDR1 SGDLS and CDR2 YYNGEE. The CDR3, as DNA: TGTGCCAGCAGCGCCTCCAACAATGAGCAGTTCTTC. Its protein product is CASSASNNEQFF. Full variable domain (rest looked up from reference TRBV9 and TRBJ2-1): DSGVTQTPKHLITATGQRVTLRCSPRSGDLSVYWYQQSLDQGLQFLIQYYNGEERAKGNILERFSAQQFPDLHSELNLSSLELGDSALYFCASSASNNEQFFGPGTRLTVL.

This chain links TRBV28 with TRBJ2-3, with TRBD2 matching 8 bases. This CDR3 spans 14 amino acids. Germline V gives CDR1 MDHEN, CDR2 SYDVKM. J gave up 4 bases and V 11 bases, and 11 bases lay outside the gene matches. The CDR3 region is CAGIRGGRSDTQYF. CDR3 coding DNA: TGTGCCGGCATCCGGGGCGGGAGGTCAGATACGCAGTATTTT.

The rearrangement joins TRBV19 to TRBJ2-5; 9 bases match TRBD2. Germline values: CDR1 LNHDA, CDR2 SQIVND (reference sequence). The CDR3 is 16 residues long. J gave up 5 bases and V 3 bases, and 10 bases lay outside the gene matches. The DNA for the CDR3 is TGTGCCAGTAGTATCCTTAGCGGGGGCCCTCGGGAGACCCAGTACTTC. It specifies CASSILSGGPRETQYF.

The table lists this clonotype with a few counts. The gene calls are TRBV19 and TRBJ2-6, with a tentative D call TRBD1 (5 bases). The V gene's germline CDR1 is LNHDA and CDR2 SQIVND (reference sequence). The germline V and J ends were trimmed by 5 bases and 1 base, with 15 bases remaining between them. The CDR3 extends over 17 amino acids. For the CDR3, the DNA is TGTGCCAGTAGTGTCTCAGGTGACAGTTCTGGGGCCAACGTCCTGACTTTC. As protein: CASSVSGDSSGANVLTF.

The CDR3 protein is CASSQEPTDTQYF. The CDR3, as DNA: TGTGCCAGCAGCCAGGAACCAACAGATACGCAGTATTTT. The chain links TRBV4-2 to TRBJ2-3; D is ambiguous. Trimming removed 3 bases at V and 3 bases at J, with 7 bases between. Germline V lookup: CDR1 LGHNA, CDR2 YNFKEQ. CDR3 length: 13 amino acids.

V is TRBV7-9 and J is TRBJ1-1; perhaps TRBD1 as D (5 bases). The ends were cut back, 2 bases at V and 11 bases at J, with 9 bases in the middle. This CDR3 is 11 amino acids long. Per the germline V gene, CDR1 is SEHNR and CDR2 is FQNEAQ (reference sequence). Written as DNA, the CDR3 is TGTGCCAGCAGCTTACTGGGGGACGCTTTCTTT. Amino acids: CASSLLGDAFF. Supplemented by reference TRBV7-9 and TRBJ1-1, the full variable domain reads DTGVSQNPRHKITKRGQNVTFRCDPISEHNRLYWYRQTLGQGPEFLTYFQNEAQLEKSRLLSDRFSAERPKGSFSTLEIQRTEQGDSAMYLCASSLLGDAFFGQGTRLTVV.

V and J are TRBV6-6 and TRBJ2-1; D not certain. The germline V gene has CDR1 MNHNY and CDR2 SVGAGI (reference sequence). CDR3 length equals 14 residues. The ends were cut back, 0 bases at V and 5 bases at J, with 8 bases in the middle. This CDR3 is CASSYSATDNEQFF. CDR3 nucleotide sequence: TGTGCCAGCAGTTACTCGGCTACCGACAATGAGCAGTTCTTC.

This clonotype was recorded at least ten times. This sequence joins TRBV6-2 or TRBV6-3 and TRBJ2-2; either TRBD1 or TRBD2 may fit D (5 bases each). The CDR3 sequence is 14 residues long. Trimming cost V 0 bases and J 5 bases, with 7 bases left between them. Germline V gives CDR1 MNHEY, CDR2 SVGEGT. The CDR3 DNA follows: TGTGCCAGCAGTTACTCAGGGACGACCGGGGAGCTGTTTTTT. Protein: CASSYSGTTGELFF.

V and J are TRBV20-1 and TRBJ2-5, with D possibly matching TRBD1 (6 bases). The J call may be mistaken, given a closer DNA end match to TRBJ2-1. This CDR3 has 16 residues. Germline CDR1 and CDR2: DFQATT and SNEGSKA (reference sequence). The CDR3 DNA reads TGCAGTGCTAGAGACCGGGACAACCCCAGCTACAATGAGCAGTTCTTC. It encodes CSARDRDNPSYNEQFF.

The rearrangement uses TRBV3-1 and TRBJ2-5; D is perhaps TRBD2 (6 bases). The germline V gene has CDR1 LGHDT and CDR2 YNNKEL (reference sequence). Between the trimmed V and J ends, which lost 3 bases and 11 bases, there was a span of 19 bases. The CDR3 totals 14 residues. The CDR3 bases are TGTGCCAGCAGCCAGTTTTACGGGAGCGAGGAGCAGTACTTC. This codes for CASSQFYGSEEQYF.

The chain is built from TRBV9 and TRBJ2-5, with no clear D. CDR3 size: 12 residues. Trimming cost V 3 bases and J 5 bases, with 8 bases left between them. Germline CDR1 SGDLS, CDR2 YYNGEE. CDR3 loop: CASSGPEETQYF. The CDR3 region has the DNA TGTGCCAGCAGCGGACCGGAGGAGACCCAGTACTTC.

The V gene is TRBV7-2, the J gene TRBJ1-3, with TRBD1 as a possible D gene (5 bases). This CDR3 is built from 18 residues. V was cut by 4 bases and J by 0 bases, with 19 bases left in between. From germline, CDR1 is SGHTA and CDR2 FQGNSA. CDR3 sequence: CASSSGERGRSSGNTIYF. CDR3 sequence (DNA): TGTGCCAGCAGCTCGGGAGAGAGGGGCCGAAGCTCTGGAAACACCATATATTTT.

The chain is built from TRBV7-2 and TRBJ1-1; the D gene is possibly TRBD1 (5 bases). CDR3 size: 14 residues. Germline CDR1 is SGHTA and CDR2 is FQGNSA. The ends were cut back, 6 bases at V and 1 base at J, with 12 bases in the middle. The DNA for the CDR3 is TGTGCCAGCAGACCGATAGGGGAGAACACTGAAGCTTTCTTT. Translated: CASRPIGENTEAFF.

This clonotype was found a few times. V and J are TRBV28 and TRBJ2-3; 12 bases agree with TRBD2. This CDR3 region has 17 residues. Germline loops: CDR1 MDHEN, CDR2 SYDVKM. Trimming took 5 bases from V and 8 from J; bases not matched to a gene: 14. CDR3 residues: CASSRLGLAGTTRTQYF. The CDR3 bases are TGTGCCAGCAGTCGCTTGGGACTAGCGGGCACCACGCGTACGCAGTATTTT.